This T cell receptor beta chain was sequenced during a study of blood T cell repertoires in COVID-19. Whole-study context: Acute-phase and convalescent COVID-19 samples originated in the United States, Italy and Spain.

Only in-frame clones appear in the TCRdb table, and some are missing; sequencing was by immunoSEQ multiplex PCR. The sample consists of roughly 260,000 clones, roughly 90% of them appearing once. V was shortened by 1 base and J by 0 bases, with 13 bases between the two germline ends. CDR3 size: 16 residues. The germline V gene has CDR1 SGHDT and CDR2 YYEEEE. The sample comprised peripheral blood. This receptor was identified in a woman aged 30 to 39 with COVID-19, enrolled during active disease. The rearrangement links TRBV5-6 to TRBJ1-2, with D tentatively TRBD1 (5 bases). For the CDR3, the DNA is TGTGCCAGCAGCTTGCCAGGGCCCCGTTCTAACTATGGCTACACCTTC. Amino acids: CASSLPGPRSNYGYTF.